This T cell receptor beta chain is drawn from a study of neurological immune-mediated disorders. This clonotype came up many times. The CDR3 has 15 residues. Trimming at V came to 5 bases and at J to 2 bases, leaving 5 bases not matched to a gene. TCRdb re-called the 5' RACE reads with MiXCR, one entry per CDR3 protein. The table includes over 40,000 distinct CDR3 sequences, over 6% detected once. Volunteers attending a blood bank in Maryland, USA, served as healthy controls. This clonotype originated in a woman in her 40s in good health. The sequencing sample was made of CD4+ T cells from blood. The J gene is TRBJ2-1, the V gene TRBV12-3 or TRBV12-4; 8 positions agree with TRBD1. Here the CDR3 reads CASSLKQGAYNEQFF. For the CDR3, the DNA is TGTGCCAGCAGTCTGAAACAGGGGGCCTACAATGAGCAGTTCTTC.